A single sample is the source of the 13 T cell receptor beta chains below, sequenced in a study of regulatory T cells in long-lasting Graves disease. Specified time point: persistent/refractory GD, antithyroid drugs over 5 years with positive TRAb. There was RNA extracted from PBMCs, and the TCR library was made from it. The authors built TCR beta libraries using iRepertoire HTBI primers and Arm-PCR of CDR3 regions. One entry per CDR3 protein, called by TCRdb with MiXCR from the multiplex PCR reads. This sample has approximately 470,000 distinct CDR3 sequences; about a fifth occur once, and the top ten carry approximately 7.8%. This material consisted of peripheral blood mononuclear cells (PBMCs), taken when the disease was refractory, from a patient treated with antithyroid drugs. These receptors were collected from a female donor with Graves disease.

This clonotype was found many times. This chain uses TRBV15 with TRBJ2-2, with 7 nucleotides matching TRBD1. The length of the CDR3 is 15 residues. Trimming cost V 7 bases and J 3 bases; bases outside gene matches: 8. Germline V gives CDR1 LNHNV, CDR2 YYDKDF (reference sequence). This CDR3 is CATNSGTEDTGELFF. CDR3 DNA sequence: TGTGCCACCAACTCAGGGACAGAAGACACCGGGGAGCTGTTTTTT.

This clonotype was found many times. V gene TRBV15 combines with J gene TRBJ1-5; 7 nucleotides match TRBD1. This CDR3 region has 14 residues. Looked up from germline, CDR1 is LNHNV and CDR2 is YYDKDF (reference sequence). J lost 7 bases, V lost 7 bases, and 10 bases had no gene match. DNA for the CDR3: TGTGCCACCAACCAAGACAGGGACGGACAGCCCCAGCATTTT. It specifies CATNQDRDGQPQHF.

The table lists this clonotype with a few counts. The chain uses TRBV20-1 and TRBJ2-2; a weak D match, TRBD2 (5 bases). Germline V gives CDR1 DFQATT, CDR2 SNEGSKA (reference sequence). The CDR3 spans 15 residues. Trimming removed 6 bases at V and 0 bases at J, with 14 bases between. CDR3 DNA: TGCAGTGCCAAAGTAGGACTTTCGAACACCGGGGAGCTGTTTTTT. Its translation: CSAKVGLSNTGELFF.

This clonotype was observed a handful of times. This chain uses TRBV7-3 with TRBJ2-2; possibly TRBD2 for D (6 bases). V gave up 5 bases and J gave up 4 bases, with 14 bases separating them. Germline V gene data show CDR1 as SGHTA and CDR2 as FQGTGA. The CDR3 has 15 amino acids. The CDR3, as DNA: TGTGCCAGCAGCCGATCGGGAGAGGTCACCGGGGAGCTGTTTTTT. It specifies CASSRSGEVTGELFF.

This clonotype was counted between two and nine times. CDR3 protein: CATRGSGAYEQYF. CDR3 DNA sequence: TGTGCCACCCGGGGGAGCGGGGCCTACGAGCAGTACTTC. This chain joins TRBV12-3 or TRBV12-4 and TRBJ2-7, with 7 bases fitting TRBD2. Trimming cost V 10 bases and J 2 bases; bases outside gene matches: 8. This CDR3 is built from 13 residues.

J is TRBJ2-3 and V is TRBV28, with 7 nucleotides matching TRBD2. V dropped 6 bases and J dropped 2; count of bases not matched to a gene: 8. The CDR3 length is 15 residues. The germline CDR1 and CDR2 sequences are MDHEN and SYDVKM. CDR3 DNA sequence: TGTGCCAGCAGACACGGGACTACCTTCACAGATACGCAGTATTTT. It translates to CASRHGTTFTDTQYF.

A word on this clonotype: A much larger clone lies a single base off, so this may be a read error. This chain joins TRBV2 and TRBJ2-7, with 9 nucleotides matching TRBD1. The CDR3 is 12 residues long. Per the germline V gene, CDR1 is SNHLY and CDR2 is FYNNEI. The CDR3 coding sequence is TGTGCCTACGGACAGGGGAAGTACGGGCAGTACTTC. It yields the protein CAYGQGKYGQYF.

This clonotype has only a few counts. The V and J genes are TRBV30 and TRBJ2-7; D is possibly TRBD2 (6 bases). Germline V gene data show CDR1 as GTSNPN and CDR2 as SVGIG (reference sequence). The V end lost 1 base, the J end lost 2 bases, and 12 bases lay between the germline ends. CDR3 length: 14 amino acids. CDR3 residues: CAWSAGVRTYEQYF. Here the CDR3 DNA reads TGTGCCTGGAGTGCGGGGGTTCGGACCTACGAGCAGTACTTC.

This clonotype was seen a few times. The chain has TRBV6-5 and TRBJ2-2; D gene uncertain. V was shortened by 2 bases and J by 6 bases, with 7 bases between the two germline ends. The germline V gene has CDR1 MNHEY and CDR2 SVGAGI. The CDR3 is 13 amino acids. CDR3 amino acids: CASSYLRAGELFF. The CDR3 DNA follows: TGTGCCAGCAGTTACCTTCGAGCCGGGGAGCTGTTTTTT.

Many counts were recorded for this clonotype. The chain has TRBV30 and TRBJ2-5; 10 bases align to TRBD1. The V gene end was trimmed by 3 bases and the J gene end by 5 bases; junction bases not matched to a gene: 9. Germline CDR1 GTSNPN, CDR2 SVGIG (reference sequence). The CDR3 is 15 residues long. The CDR3 coding sequence is TGTGCCTGGAGAGACAGGGGGCGAGTCTGGGAGACCCAGTACTTC. Translated, it gives CAWRDRGRVWETQYF.

In its sample, this clonotype was seen many times. The V and J genes are TRBV29-1 and TRBJ1-1; TRBD1 matches 9 bases. CDR1 and CDR2 (germline): SQVTM, ANQGSEA. The CDR3 length is 12 residues. V shed 2 bases and J 11 bases; nucleotides not matched to a gene: 6. The CDR3 loop reads CSVERTGGVAFF. The DNA for the CDR3 is TGCAGCGTTGAACGAACAGGGGGCGTTGCTTTCTTT.

This clonotype was counted a few times. The CDR3 DNA sequence: TGTGCCAGCAGGACGATAGCAGATACGCAGTATTTT. Encoded protein: CASRTIADTQYF. This chain connects TRBV28 to TRBJ2-3; D gene uncertain. CDR1 and CDR2 from the germline V gene are MDHEN and SYDVKM. Between the trimmed V and J ends, which lost 6 bases and 4 bases, there was a span of 8 bases. The CDR3 sequence is 12 residues long.

J is TRBJ2-7 and V is TRBV18, with 10 bases identical to TRBD1. The CDR3 length is 15 residues. V was pared by 5 bases and J by 4 bases, with 8 bases of the junction left unmatched. Germline CDR1 and CDR2: KGHSH and LQKENI. The CDR3 sequence is CASSFPGQGIYEQYF. CDR3 coding DNA: TGTGCCAGCTCATTTCCGGGACAGGGGATATACGAGCAGTACTTC. Filled out from reference TRBV18 and TRBJ2-7, the complete variable domain reads NAGVMQNPRHLVRRRGQEARLRCSPMKGHSHVYWYRQLPEEGLKFMVYLQKENIIDESGMPKERFSAEFPKEGPSILRIQQVVRGDSAAYFCASSFPGQGIYEQYFGPGTRLTVT.